This T cell receptor beta chain was observed in a study of PD-L1 blockade in urothelial cancer. Study-wide context: Once treatment had started, blood was analyzed at 3 weeks (second dose) and again at 6 weeks. T cells numbered a median of about 140,000 in the blood samples. Study observations and caveats: Tumor-associated TCR clones expanded more in blood at 3 weeks in patients with durable benefit.

Regarding this clone: Antigen: not known.

Time point given: pretreatment peripheral blood. Here immunoSEQ multiplex PCR was the method, and the copy in TCRdb shows in-frame clones only, minus some. The profile shows roughly 63,000 clones, roughly four fifths of them singletons. The germline CDR1 and CDR2 sequences are SGHRS and YFSETQ. The CDR3 contains 15 residues. V trimming: 3 bases; J trimming: 9 bases; junction bases outside the gene matches: 5. The chain has TRBV5-1 and TRBJ2-1; 14 nucleotides match TRBD2. The clonotype was recovered from a man in his 70s with urothelial cancer. The input for sequencing was PBMCs, taken around atezolizumab (anti-PD-L1) treatment. This CDR3 reads CASSSGLAGASEQFF. In DNA form, the CDR3 reads TGCGCCAGCAGCTCGGGACTAGCGGGAGCTAGTGAGCAGTTCTTC.